The 5 T cell receptor beta chains below all came from one sample that was sequenced in a study of cytomegalovirus exposure and HLA in healthy donors. Amplification used 60 Vbeta primers and 13 Jbeta primers. Method: immunoSEQ multiplex PCR; TCRdb's copy keeps in-frame clones and lacks some. The sample contains 90,000 to 130,000 clones, approximately 78% of which appear only once. Sequenced input: PBMCs. The receptors were gathered from a woman aged 25 to 39 in good health and CMV-seronegative.

Concerning this clone itself: At the DNA level, this CDR3 is encoded by other sequences in the same sample as well. The rearrangement links TRBV15 to TRBJ2-1; D perhaps matches TRBD2 (5 bases). Trimming shortened V by 0 bases and J by 1 base, and 7 bases separated the two germline ends. The CDR3 is 15 residues long. Germline values: CDR1 LNHNV, CDR2 YYDKDF (reference sequence). The CDR3, as DNA: TGTGCCACCAGCAGAGACCGGGGATCCTACAATGAGCAGTTCTTC. Its translation: CATSRDRGSYNEQFF.

The chain is built from TRBV27 and TRBJ1-5; D is undetermined. Germline CDR1 MNHEY, CDR2 SMNVEV (reference sequence). The CDR3 length is 14 residues. V lost 6 bases and J lost 0, with 9 bases in between. The CDR3 protein is CASSHPYSNQPQHF. In DNA, the CDR3 is TGTGCCAGCAGCCATCCCTATAGCAATCAGCCCCAGCATTTT.

The chain couples TRBV4-2 to TRBJ2-3, with D perhaps matching TRBD2 (5 bases). Deletions cut 1 base from V and 1 base from J, with 9 bases between. CDR1 and CDR2 from the germline V gene are LGHNA and YNFKEQ. This CDR3 has 15 amino acids. The DNA of the CDR3 is TGTGCCAGCAGCCAAGCTAACGGGGGCACAGATACGCAGTATTTT. Encoded protein: CASSQANGGTDTQYF.

This chain uses TRBV2 with TRBJ2-7; possibly TRBD2 for D (6 bases). CDR1 and CDR2 from the germline V gene are SNHLY and FYNNEI. The CDR3 spans 14 residues. The germline V and J ends were trimmed by 7 bases and 2 bases, with 15 bases remaining between them. The CDR3 protein is CASTYPGETYEQYF. The CDR3 DNA sequence: TGTGCCAGCACCTATCCGGGGGAAACCTACGAGCAGTACTTC.

Here the CDR3 DNA reads TGTGCCAGCAGCTCGCGGACAGGGAACACCGGGGAGCTGTTTTTT. As protein: CASSSRTGNTGELFF. This chain links TRBV14 with TRBJ2-2, with 7 bases aligning to TRBD1. The germline V gene encodes CDR1 SGHDN and CDR2 FVKESK. The junction had 4 bases not matched to a gene; V was cut back by 5 bases and J by 1 base. This CDR3 contains 15 residues.